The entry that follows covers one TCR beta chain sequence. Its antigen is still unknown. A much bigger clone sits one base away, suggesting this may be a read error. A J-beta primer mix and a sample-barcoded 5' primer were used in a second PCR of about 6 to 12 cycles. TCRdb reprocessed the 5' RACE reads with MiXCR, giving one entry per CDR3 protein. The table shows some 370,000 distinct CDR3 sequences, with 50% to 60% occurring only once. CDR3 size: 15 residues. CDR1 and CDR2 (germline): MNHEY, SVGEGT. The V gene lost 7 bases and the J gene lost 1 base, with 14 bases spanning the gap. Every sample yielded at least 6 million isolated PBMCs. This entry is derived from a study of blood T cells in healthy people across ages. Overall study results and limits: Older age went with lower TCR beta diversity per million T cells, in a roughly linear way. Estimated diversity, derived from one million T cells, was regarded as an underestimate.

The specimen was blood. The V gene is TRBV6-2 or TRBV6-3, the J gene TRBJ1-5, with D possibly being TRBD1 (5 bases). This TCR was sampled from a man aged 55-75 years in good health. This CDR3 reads CASTQTEASNQPQHF. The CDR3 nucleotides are TGTGCCAGCACCCAGACAGAGGCGAGCAATCAGCCCCAGCATTTT.